Reported below is one T cell receptor beta chain. The CDR3 contains 14 residues. Trimming took 4 bases from V and 8 from J; bases not matched to a gene: 5. Germline-derived CDR1 and CDR2 are KGHSH and LQKENI. How the authors handled the data: Estimated nucleated cell counts came from reference gene primer amplification. This table comes from immunoSEQ multiplex PCR, and its TCRdb copy is limited to in-frame clones, with some not included. V and J calls and clone size are as listed in that table; D and trimming were resolved from the DNA. The data contain 110,000 or so clones, approximately 81% of them singletons. These data are taken from a study of blood T cell repertoires in COVID-19. Study details: COVID-19 samples from acute and convalescent phases originated in the United States, Italy and Spain. Sample material is recorded as cDNA or gDNA derived from T cells, B-cell-depleted T cells, or PBMCs.

What was sequenced was peripheral blood. This sequence joins TRBV18 and TRBJ1-4; TRBD1 aligns across 9 bases. The source of this sequence is a man between 35 and 55 years old with acute or convalescent COVID-19. CDR3 coding DNA: TGTGCCAGCTCACTGACAGGGGGGGACGAAAAACTGTTTTTT. Translation gives CASSLTGGDEKLFF.